The clone carrying this T cell receptor beta chain was counted only a few times. What it binds is unknown. The CDR3 covers 13 residues. Germline CDR1 is SNHLY and CDR2 is FYNNEI. V lost 10 bases, J lost 3 bases, and 6 bases stayed unmatched. The study reverse transcribed the entire isolated RNA, so it sequenced expressed TCRB transcripts. Generated by immunoSEQ multiplex PCR, the TCRdb table keeps only in-frame clones and is missing some. The data show approximately 360,000 clones, 10% to 15% seen once. This sample is part of a study of beta chain features in type 1 diabetes. Study-wide findings and caveats: For Type 1 diabetes patients, all four CD4+ subsets carried TCRB CDR3s that were moderately but significantly shorter.

The V call is TRBV2, the J call TRBJ2-5; 9 bases match TRBD1. Specimen: naive CD4+ T cells from blood. The TCR sequence derives from a woman younger than 35 with type 1 diabetes. CDR3 sequence (DNA): TGTGCCACCGGGACAGGGAAGGAAGAGACCCAGTACTTC. It translates to CATGTGKEETQYF.